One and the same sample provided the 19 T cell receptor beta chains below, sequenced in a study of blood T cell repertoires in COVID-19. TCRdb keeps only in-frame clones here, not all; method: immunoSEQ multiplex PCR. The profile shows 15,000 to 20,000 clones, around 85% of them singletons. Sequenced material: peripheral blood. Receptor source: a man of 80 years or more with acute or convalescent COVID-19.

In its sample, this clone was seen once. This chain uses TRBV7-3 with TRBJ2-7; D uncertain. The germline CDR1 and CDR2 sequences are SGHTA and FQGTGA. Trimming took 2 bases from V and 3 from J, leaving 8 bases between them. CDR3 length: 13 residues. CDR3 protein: CASSLVYGYEQYF. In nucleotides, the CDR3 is TGTGCCAGCAGCTTAGTTTACGGCTACGAGCAGTACTTC.

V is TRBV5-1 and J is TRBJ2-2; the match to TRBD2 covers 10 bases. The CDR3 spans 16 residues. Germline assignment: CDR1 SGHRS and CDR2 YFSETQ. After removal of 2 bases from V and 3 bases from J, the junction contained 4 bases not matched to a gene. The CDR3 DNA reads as TGCGCCAGCAGCTTCACTAGCGGGGTGTACACCGGGGAGCTGTTTTTT. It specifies CASSFTSGVYTGELFF.

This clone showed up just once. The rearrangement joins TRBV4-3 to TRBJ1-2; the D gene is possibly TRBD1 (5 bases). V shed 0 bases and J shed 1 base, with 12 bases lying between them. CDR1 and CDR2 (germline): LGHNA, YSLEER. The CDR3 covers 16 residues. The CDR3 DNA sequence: TGCGCCAGCAGCCAAGATTTCACAGGATATAACTATGGCTACACCTTC. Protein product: CASSQDFTGYNYGYTF.

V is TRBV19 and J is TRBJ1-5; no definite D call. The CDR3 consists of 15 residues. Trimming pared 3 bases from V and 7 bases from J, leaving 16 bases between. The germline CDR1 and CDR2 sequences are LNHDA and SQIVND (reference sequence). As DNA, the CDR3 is TGTGCCAGTAGTATTAGCTACGCTATCGGCCAGCCCCAGCATTTT. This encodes CASSISYAIGQPQHF.

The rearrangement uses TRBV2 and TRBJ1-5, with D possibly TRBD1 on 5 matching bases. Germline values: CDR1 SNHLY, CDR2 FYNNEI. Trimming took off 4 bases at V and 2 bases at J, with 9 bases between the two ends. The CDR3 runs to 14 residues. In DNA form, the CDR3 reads TGTGCCAGCAGTGGGACATGGGGCAATCAGCCCCAGCATTTT. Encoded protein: CASSGTWGNQPQHF.

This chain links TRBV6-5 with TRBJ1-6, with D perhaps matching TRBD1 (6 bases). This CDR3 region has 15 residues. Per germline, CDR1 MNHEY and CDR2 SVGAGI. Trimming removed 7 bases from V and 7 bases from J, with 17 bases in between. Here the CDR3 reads CASKGGGLQNSPLHF. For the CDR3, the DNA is TGTGCCAGCAAGGGGGGGGGTCTACAGAATTCACCCCTCCACTTT.

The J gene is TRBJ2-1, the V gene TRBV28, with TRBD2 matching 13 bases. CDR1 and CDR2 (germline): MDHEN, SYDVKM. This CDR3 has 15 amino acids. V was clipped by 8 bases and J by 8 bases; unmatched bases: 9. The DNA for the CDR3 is TGTGCCAGCGGGCCCGGGACTAGCGGGGAAGATGAGCAGTTCTTC. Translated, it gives CASGPGTSGEDEQFF.

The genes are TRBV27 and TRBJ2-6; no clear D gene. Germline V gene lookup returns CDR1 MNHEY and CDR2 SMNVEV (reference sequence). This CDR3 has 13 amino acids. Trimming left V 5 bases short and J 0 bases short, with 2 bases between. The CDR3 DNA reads TGTGCCAGCAGTCTCTCTGGGGCCAACGTCCTGACTTTC. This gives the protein CASSLSGANVLTF.

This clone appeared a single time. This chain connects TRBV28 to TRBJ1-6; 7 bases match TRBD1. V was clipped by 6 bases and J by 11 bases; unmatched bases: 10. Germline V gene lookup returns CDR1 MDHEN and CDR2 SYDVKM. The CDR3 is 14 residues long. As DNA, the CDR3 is TGTGCCAGCAGGCCGACTACAGGGGCCCCACCCCTCCACTTT. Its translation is CASRPTTGAPPLHF. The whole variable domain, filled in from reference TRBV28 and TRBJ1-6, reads DVKVTQSSRYLVKRTGEKVFLECVQDMDHENMFWYRQDPGLGLRLIYFSYDVKMKEKGDIPEGYSVSREKKERFSLILESASTNQTSMYLCASRPTTGAPPLHFGNGTRLTVT.

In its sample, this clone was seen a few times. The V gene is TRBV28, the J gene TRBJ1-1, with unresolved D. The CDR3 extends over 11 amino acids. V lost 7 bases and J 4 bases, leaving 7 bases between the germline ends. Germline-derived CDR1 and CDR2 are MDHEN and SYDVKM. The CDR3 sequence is CASNRGTEAFF. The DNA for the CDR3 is TGTGCCAGCAATCGGGGCACTGAAGCTTTCTTT. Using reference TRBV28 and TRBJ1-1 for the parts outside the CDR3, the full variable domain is DVKVTQSSRYLVKRTGEKVFLECVQDMDHENMFWYRQDPGLGLRLIYFSYDVKMKEKGDIPEGYSVSREKKERFSLILESASTNQTSMYLCASNRGTEAFFGQGTRLTVV.

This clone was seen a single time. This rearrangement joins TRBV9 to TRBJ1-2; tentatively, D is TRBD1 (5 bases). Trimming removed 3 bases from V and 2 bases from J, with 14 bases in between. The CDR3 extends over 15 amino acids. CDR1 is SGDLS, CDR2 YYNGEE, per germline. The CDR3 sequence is CASSDYLAGNYGYTF. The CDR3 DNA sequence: TGTGCCAGCAGCGATTACTTGGCAGGGAACTATGGCTACACCTTC.

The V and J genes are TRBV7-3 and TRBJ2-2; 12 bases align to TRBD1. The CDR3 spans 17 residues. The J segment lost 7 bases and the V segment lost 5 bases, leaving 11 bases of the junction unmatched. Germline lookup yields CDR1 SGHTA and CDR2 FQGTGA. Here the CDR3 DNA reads TGTGCCAGCAGCCGTCCCGGGACAGGGGGCGCTGGCGGGGAGCTGTTTTTT. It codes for CASSRPGTGGAGGELFF.

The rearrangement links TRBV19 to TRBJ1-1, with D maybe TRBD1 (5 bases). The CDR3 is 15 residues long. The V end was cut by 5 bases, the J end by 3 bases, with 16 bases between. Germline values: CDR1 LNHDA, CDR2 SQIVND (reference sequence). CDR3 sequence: CASSRPPGRDTEAFF. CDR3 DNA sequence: TGTGCCAGTAGTCGCCCGCCGGGCAGGGACACTGAAGCTTTCTTT.

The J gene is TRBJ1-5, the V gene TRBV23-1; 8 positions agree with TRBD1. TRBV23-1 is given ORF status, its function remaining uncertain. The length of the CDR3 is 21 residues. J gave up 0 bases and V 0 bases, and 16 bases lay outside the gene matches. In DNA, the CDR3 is TGCGCCAGCAGTCAATCAGGGTCCAGGGGGCCGATATTAAATAGCAATCAGCCCCAGCATTTT. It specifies CASSQSGSRGPILNSNQPQHF.

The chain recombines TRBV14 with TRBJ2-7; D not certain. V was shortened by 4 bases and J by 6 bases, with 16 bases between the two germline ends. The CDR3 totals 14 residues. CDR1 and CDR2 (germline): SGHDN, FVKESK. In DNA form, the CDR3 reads TGTGCCAGCAGCCGAATCCTACAGTCCCTCGAGCAGTACTTC. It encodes CASSRILQSLEQYF.

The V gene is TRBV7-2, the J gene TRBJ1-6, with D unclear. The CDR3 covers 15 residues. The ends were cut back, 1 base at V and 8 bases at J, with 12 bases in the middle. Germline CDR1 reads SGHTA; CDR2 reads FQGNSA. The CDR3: CASSLGGPSDSPLHF. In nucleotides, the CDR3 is TGTGCCAGCAGCTTAGGTGGGCCATCGGATTCACCCCTCCACTTT.

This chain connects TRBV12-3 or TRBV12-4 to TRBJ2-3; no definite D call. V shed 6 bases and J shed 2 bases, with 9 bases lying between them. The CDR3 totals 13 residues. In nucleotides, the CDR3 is TGTGCCAGCAGGTACGACATCACAGATACGCAGTATTTT. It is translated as CASRYDITDTQYF.

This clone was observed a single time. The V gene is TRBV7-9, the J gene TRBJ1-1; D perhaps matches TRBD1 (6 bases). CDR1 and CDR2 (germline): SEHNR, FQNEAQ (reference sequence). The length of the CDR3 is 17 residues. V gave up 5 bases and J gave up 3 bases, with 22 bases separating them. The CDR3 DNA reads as TGTGCCAGCAGCGGGGGGGTACAGGGTCCCCCAGACACTGAAGCTTTCTTT. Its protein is CASSGGVQGPPDTEAFF.

The CDR3, as DNA: TGTGCCAGCAGTCCGGGACTAGCGGGGGGATTCTTGGATACGCAGTATTTT. Protein sequence: CASSPGLAGGFLDTQYF. This chain uses TRBV28 with TRBJ2-3; 15 bases are shared with TRBD2. V lost 5 bases and J lost 6; bases outside the gene matches: 9. This CDR3 comprises 17 residues. Germline V gene data show CDR1 as MDHEN and CDR2 as SYDVKM.